This TCR beta chain was retrieved from a study of radiotherapy plus CTLA-4 blockade in lung cancer. Produced via immunoSEQ multiplex PCR; TCRdb's table is partial and in-frame only. The table lists some 40,000 clones, over 60% of them singletons. Per germline, CDR1 MGHRA and CDR2 YSYEKL. The CDR3 spans 17 residues. V dropped 4 bases and J dropped 5; count of bases not matched to a gene: 12. Alongside CTLA-4 blockade with ipilimumab, patients with chemo-refractory metastatic non-small-cell lung cancer received focal radiation. The sample was peripheral blood, taken from a patient treated with radiotherapy plus ipilimumab. The sequence came from a human donor with non-small cell lung cancer whose response to radiotherapy plus ipilimumab could not be evaluated. The chain couples TRBV4-1 to TRBJ2-4; TRBD2 matches 9 bases. CDR3 protein: CASSPRGSGGLENIQYF. As DNA, the CDR3 is TGCGCCAGCAGCCCCCGGGGTAGCGGGGGATTGGAAAACATTCAGTACTTC.